A selection of T cell receptor beta chains follows, all from one sample in a study of T cell responses to AZD1222 COVID-19 vaccine. Here immunoSEQ multiplex PCR was the method, and the copy in TCRdb shows in-frame clones only, minus some. This sample yields 99,000 or so clones, of which more than 75% are seen a single time; 2% to 3% belongs to the top ten. Sequenced material: peripheral blood, taken on day 0 of AZD1222 vaccination. The receptors originated from an adult in good health. The CDR3 runs from the conserved cysteine through the conserved F or W. The D gene is left open where the match is weak. Only some rows state a clone size, as once, few, many or a class for expanded clones.

size: .; J: TRBJ2-1; D: .; V: TRBV7-3; CDR3: CASSLIGHEQFF; DNA: TGTGCCAGCAGCTTAATCGGGCATGAGCAGTTCTTC
size: .; J: TRBJ2-7; D: TRBD1; V: TRBV5-1; CDR3: CASSFEPGQGNYEQYF; DNA: TGCGCCAGCAGCTTTGAACCGGGACAGGGAAATTACGAGCAGTACTTC
size: .; J: TRBJ1-1; D: .; V: TRBV19; CDR3: CASSYRTEAFF; DNA: TGTGCCAGTAGTTATAGAACTGAAGCTTTCTTT
size: .; J: TRBJ1-3; D: .; V: TRBV15; CDR3: CATSSSTAGNTIYF; DNA: TGTGCCACCAGCAGTTCGACAGCAGGAAACACCATATATTTT
size: .; J: TRBJ2-2; D: TRBD2; V: TRBV4-1; CDR3: CASSQVGLAGGTTNTGELFF; DNA: TGCGCCAGCAGCCAAGTGGGACTAGCGGGAGGAACAACCAACACCGGGGAGCTGTTTTTT
size: .; J: TRBJ1-4; D: .; V: TRBV3-1/TRBV3-2; CDR3: CASSRGQATNEKLFF; DNA: TGTGCCAGCAGCCGAGGGCAGGCAACTAATGAAAAACTGTTTTTT
size: .; J: TRBJ2-5; D: TRBD2; V: TRBV7-9; CDR3: CASSRTGLAGGETQYF; DNA: TGTGCCAGCAGCCGAACCGGACTAGCGGGGGGAGAGACCCAGTACTTC
size: .; J: TRBJ2-5; D: .; V: TRBV28; CDR3: CASSSRPGTVREETQYF; DNA: TGTGCCAGCAGTTCCCGGCCCGGGACGGTGAGGGAAGAGACCCAGTACTTC
size: .; J: TRBJ1-3; D: TRBD1; V: TRBV7-6; CDR3: CASSLAGGAGNTIYF; DNA: TGTGCCAGCAGCTTAGCAGGGGGCGCGGGAAACACCATATATTTT
size: few; J: TRBJ1-2; D: .; V: TRBV4-1; CDR3: CASRQTGTDYYGYTF; DNA: TGCGCCAGCAGGCAAACCGGGACGGACTACTATGGCTACACCTTC
size: .; J: TRBJ2-1; D: TRBD1; V: TRBV7-9; CDR3: CASSPPGTGVYNEQFF; DNA: TGTGCCAGCAGCCCTCCAGGGACAGGGGTCTACAATGAGCAGTTCTTC
size: .; J: TRBJ2-2; D: .; V: TRBV13; CDR3: CASSSSYTGGNTGELFF; DNA: TGTGCCAGCAGCTCCTCTTATACCGGCGGGAACACCGGGGAGCTGTTTTTT
size: .; J: TRBJ1-4; D: .; V: TRBV4-1; CDR3: CASSQGRVNEKLFF; DNA: TGCGCCAGCAGCCAAGGGCGGGTTAATGAAAAACTGTTTTTT
size: .; J: TRBJ1-6; D: .; V: TRBV9; CDR3: CASSFQGLRGSPLHF; DNA: TGTGCCAGCAGCTTTCAGGGCCTCCGAGGTTCACCCCTCCACTTT
size: .; J: TRBJ1-1; D: .; V: TRBV5-1; CDR3: CASSKSRQAHNTEAFF; DNA: TGCGCCAGCAGCAAATCCCGACAGGCCCATAACACTGAAGCTTTCTTT
size: .; J: TRBJ2-7; D: .; V: TRBV10-3; CDR3: CAISESPTGEREQYF; DNA: TGTGCCATCAGTGAGTCGCCCACGGGAGAGAGAGAGCAGTACTTC
size: .; J: TRBJ1-1; D: .; V: TRBV19; CDR3: CASSITGSAKSEAFF; DNA: TGTGCCAGTAGTATCACCGGATCAGCAAAAAGTGAAGCTTTCTTT
size: .; J: TRBJ2-1; D: .; V: TRBV3-1/TRBV3-2; CDR3: CASSQDLVQVGANEQFF; DNA: TGTGCCAGCAGCCAAGATCTGGTTCAGGTCGGGGCCAATGAGCAGTTCTTC
size: .; J: TRBJ2-5; D: TRBD1; V: TRBV6-2/TRBV6-3; CDR3: CASSYSGQGRETQYF; DNA: TGTGCCAGCAGTTACTCTGGACAGGGGAGGGAGACCCAGTACTTC
size: .; J: TRBJ2-7; D: .; V: TRBV7-9; CDR3: CASSLGRTNKDYEQYF; DNA: TGTGCCAGCAGCTTAGGAAGGACAAATAAAGACTACGAGCAGTACTTC
size: .; J: TRBJ1-6; D: .; V: TRBV11-3; CDR3: CASSLDPGGANSPLHF; DNA: TGTGCCAGCAGCTTAGACCCTGGGGGGGCGAATTCACCCCTCCACTTT
size: .; J: TRBJ1-2; D: .; V: TRBV9; CDR3: CASSAPENGYTF; DNA: TGTGCCAGCAGCGCCCCGGAGAATGGCTACACCTTC